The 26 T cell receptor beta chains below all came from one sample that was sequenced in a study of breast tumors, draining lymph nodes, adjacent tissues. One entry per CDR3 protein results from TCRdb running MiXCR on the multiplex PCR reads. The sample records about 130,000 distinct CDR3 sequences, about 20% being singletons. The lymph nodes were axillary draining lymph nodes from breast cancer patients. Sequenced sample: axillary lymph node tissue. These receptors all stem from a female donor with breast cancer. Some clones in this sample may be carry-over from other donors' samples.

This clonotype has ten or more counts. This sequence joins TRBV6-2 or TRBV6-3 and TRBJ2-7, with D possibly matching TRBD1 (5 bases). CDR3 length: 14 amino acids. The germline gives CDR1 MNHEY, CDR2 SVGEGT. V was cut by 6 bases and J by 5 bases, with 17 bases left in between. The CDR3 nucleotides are TGTGCCAGCAGAAAGGACACCTCGCGCCACGAGCAGTACTTC. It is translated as CASRKDTSRHEQYF.

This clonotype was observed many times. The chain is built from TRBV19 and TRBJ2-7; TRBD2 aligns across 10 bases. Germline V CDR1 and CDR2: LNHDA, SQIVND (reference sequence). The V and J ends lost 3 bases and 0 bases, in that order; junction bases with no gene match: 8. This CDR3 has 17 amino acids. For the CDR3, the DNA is TGTGCCAGTAGTATTTCCCTAGCGGGAGAGAGCTCCTACGAGCAGTACTTC. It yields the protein CASSISLAGESSYEQYF.

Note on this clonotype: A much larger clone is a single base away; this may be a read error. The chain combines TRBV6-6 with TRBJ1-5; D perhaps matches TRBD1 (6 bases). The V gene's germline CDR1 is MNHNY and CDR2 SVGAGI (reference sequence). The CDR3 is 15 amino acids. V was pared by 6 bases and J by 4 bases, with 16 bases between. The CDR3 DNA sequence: TGTGCCAGCAGAGACAGGACACAAAGAAATCAGCCCCAGCATTTT. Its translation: CASRDRTQRNQPQHF.

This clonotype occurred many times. CDR3 in DNA: TGTGCCAGCAGCGTTGGACCACCGGACGAGCAGTACTTC. Protein sequence: CASSVGPPDEQYF. V gene TRBV5-4 combines with J gene TRBJ2-7; D is undetermined. Trimming removed 4 bases at V and 5 bases at J, with 13 bases between. The CDR3 has 13 residues. Germline V gives CDR1 SGHNT, CDR2 YYREEE (reference sequence).

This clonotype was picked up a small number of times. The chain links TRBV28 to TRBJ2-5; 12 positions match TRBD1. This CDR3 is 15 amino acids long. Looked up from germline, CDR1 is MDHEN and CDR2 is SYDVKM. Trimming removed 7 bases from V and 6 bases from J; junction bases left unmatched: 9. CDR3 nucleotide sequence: TGTGCCAGCATCTTAGGGGGACAGGGGGCGAAGACCCAGTACTTC. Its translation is CASILGGQGAKTQYF.

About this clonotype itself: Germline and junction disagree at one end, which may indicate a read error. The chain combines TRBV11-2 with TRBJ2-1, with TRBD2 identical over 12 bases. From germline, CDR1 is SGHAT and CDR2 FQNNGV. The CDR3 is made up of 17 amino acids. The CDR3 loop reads CTSSPPGGLAGLDEQFF. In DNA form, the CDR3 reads TGTACCAGCAGCCCCCCGGGGGGACTAGCGGGTTTGGATGAGCAGTTCTTC. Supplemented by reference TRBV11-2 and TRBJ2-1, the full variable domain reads EAGVAQSPRYKIIEKRQSVAFWCNPISGHATLYWYQQILGQGPKLLIQFQNNGVVDDSQLPKDRFSAERLKGVDSTLKIQPAKLEDSAVYLCTSSPPGGLAGLDEQFFGPGTRLTVL.

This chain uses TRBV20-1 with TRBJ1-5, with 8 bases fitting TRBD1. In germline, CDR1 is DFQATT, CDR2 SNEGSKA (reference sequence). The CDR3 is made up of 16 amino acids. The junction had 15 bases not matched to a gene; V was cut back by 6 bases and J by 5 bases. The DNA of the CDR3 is TGCAGTGCCAGCCTCGCGTGGGACAGGAGTCATCAGCCCCAGCATTTT. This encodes CSASLAWDRSHQPQHF.

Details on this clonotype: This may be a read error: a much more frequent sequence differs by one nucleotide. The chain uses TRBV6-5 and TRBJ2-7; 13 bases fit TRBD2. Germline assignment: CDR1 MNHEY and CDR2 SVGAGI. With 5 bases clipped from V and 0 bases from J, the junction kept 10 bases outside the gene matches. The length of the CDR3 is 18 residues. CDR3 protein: CASSPTGTSGTPSYEQYF. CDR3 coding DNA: TGTGCCAGCAGTCCAACCGGGACTAGCGGGACTCCCTCCTACGAGCAGTACTTC.

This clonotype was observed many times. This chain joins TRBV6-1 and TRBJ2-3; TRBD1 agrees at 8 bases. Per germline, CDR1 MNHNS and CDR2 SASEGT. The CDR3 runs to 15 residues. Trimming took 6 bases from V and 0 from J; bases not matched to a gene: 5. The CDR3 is CASRLDRVSTDTQYF. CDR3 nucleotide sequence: TGTGCCAGCAGACTGGACAGGGTCAGCACAGATACGCAGTATTTT.

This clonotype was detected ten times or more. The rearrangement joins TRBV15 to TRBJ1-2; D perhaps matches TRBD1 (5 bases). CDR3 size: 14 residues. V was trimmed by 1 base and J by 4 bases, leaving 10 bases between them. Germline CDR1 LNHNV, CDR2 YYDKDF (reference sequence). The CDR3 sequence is CATSRVRGAYGYTF. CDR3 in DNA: TGTGCCACCAGCAGAGTACGAGGGGCCTATGGCTACACCTTC. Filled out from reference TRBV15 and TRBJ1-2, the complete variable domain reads DAMVIQNPRYQVTQFGKPVTLSCSQTLNHNVMYWYQQKSSQAPKLLFHYYDKDFNNEADTPDNFQSRRPNTSFCFLDIRSPGLGDTAMYLCATSRVRGAYGYTFGSGTRLTVV.

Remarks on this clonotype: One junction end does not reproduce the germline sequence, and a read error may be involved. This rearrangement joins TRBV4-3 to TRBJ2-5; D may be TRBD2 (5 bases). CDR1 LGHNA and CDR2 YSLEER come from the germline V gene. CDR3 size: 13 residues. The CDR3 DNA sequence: TGCACCAGCAGCCTCCTAGGACTGGGGACCCAGTACTTC. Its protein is CTSSLLGLGTQYF.

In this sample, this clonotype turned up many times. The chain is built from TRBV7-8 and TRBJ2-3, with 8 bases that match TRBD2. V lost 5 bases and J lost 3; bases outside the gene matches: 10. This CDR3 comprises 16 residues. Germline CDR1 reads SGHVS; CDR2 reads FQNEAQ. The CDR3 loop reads CASSLLAAGGTDTQYF. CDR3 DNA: TGTGCCAGCAGCCTACTAGCGGCCGGCGGGACAGATACGCAGTATTTT.

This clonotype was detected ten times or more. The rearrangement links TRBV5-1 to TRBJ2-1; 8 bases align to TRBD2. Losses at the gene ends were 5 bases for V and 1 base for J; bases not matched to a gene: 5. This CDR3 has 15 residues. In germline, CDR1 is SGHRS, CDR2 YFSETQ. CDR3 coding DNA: TGCGCCAGCAGTACAGCGGGAGTTTCCTACAATGAGCAGTTCTTC. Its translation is CASSTAGVSYNEQFF.

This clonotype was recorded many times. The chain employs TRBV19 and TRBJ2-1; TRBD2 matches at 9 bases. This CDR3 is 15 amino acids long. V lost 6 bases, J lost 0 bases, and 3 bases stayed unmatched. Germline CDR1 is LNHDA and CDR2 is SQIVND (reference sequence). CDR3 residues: CASRNSGSSYNEQFF. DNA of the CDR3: TGTGCCAGTAGAAATAGCGGGAGCTCCTACAATGAGCAGTTCTTC.

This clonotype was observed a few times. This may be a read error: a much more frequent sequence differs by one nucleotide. The CDR3 DNA reads TGCAGCGCCTCAGGGGAGCGCTATGGCTACGCCTTC. Its translation: CSASGERYGYAF. The chain is built from TRBV29-1 and TRBJ1-2; tentatively, D is TRBD1 (6 bases). Germline CDR1 is SQVTM and CDR2 is ANQGSEA. The length of the CDR3 is 12 residues.

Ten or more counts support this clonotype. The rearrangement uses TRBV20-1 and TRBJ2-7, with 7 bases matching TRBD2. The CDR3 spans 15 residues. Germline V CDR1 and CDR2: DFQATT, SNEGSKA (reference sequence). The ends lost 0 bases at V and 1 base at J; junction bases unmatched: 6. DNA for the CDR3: TGCAGTGCTAGAGACGAGCGGGGTAGGTCCTACGAGCAGTACTTC. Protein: CSARDERGRSYEQYF.

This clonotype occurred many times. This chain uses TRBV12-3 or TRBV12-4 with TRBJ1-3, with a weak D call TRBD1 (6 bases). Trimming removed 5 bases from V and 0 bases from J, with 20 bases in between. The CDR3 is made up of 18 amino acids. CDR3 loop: CASSKTGGGQYSGNTIYF. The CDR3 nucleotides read TGTGCCAGCAGTAAAACTGGGGGCGGACAATACTCTGGAAACACCATATATTTT.

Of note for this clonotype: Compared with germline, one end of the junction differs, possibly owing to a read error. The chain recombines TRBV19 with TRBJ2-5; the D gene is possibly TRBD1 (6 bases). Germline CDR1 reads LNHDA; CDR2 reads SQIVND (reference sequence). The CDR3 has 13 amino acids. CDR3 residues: CDSSHRQAETQYF. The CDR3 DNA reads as TGTGACAGTTCCCACCGACAGGCAGAGACCCAGTACTTC.

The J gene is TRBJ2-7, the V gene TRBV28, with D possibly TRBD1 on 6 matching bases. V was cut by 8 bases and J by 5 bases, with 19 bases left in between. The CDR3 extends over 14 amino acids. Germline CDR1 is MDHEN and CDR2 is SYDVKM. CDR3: CASEAQTGNNEQYF. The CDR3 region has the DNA TGTGCCAGCGAAGCCCAAACAGGGAACAACGAGCAGTACTTC.

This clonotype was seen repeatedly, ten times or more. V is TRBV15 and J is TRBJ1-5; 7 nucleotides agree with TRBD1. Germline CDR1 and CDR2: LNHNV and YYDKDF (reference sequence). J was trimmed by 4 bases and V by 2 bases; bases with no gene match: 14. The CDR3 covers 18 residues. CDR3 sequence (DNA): TGTGCCACCAGCAGACCCCCCCCGGGTACAGGGGCGAATCAGCCCCAGCATTTT. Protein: CATSRPPPGTGANQPQHF.

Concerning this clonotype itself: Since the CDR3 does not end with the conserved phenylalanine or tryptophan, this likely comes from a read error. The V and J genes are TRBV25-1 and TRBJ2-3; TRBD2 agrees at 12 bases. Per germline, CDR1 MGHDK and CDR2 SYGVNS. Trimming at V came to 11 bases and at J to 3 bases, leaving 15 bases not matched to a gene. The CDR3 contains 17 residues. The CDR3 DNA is TGTGCCGGCAACCCGACTAGCGGGAGTGGTCCTACAGATACGCAGTATCTT. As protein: CAGNPTSGSGPTDTQYL.

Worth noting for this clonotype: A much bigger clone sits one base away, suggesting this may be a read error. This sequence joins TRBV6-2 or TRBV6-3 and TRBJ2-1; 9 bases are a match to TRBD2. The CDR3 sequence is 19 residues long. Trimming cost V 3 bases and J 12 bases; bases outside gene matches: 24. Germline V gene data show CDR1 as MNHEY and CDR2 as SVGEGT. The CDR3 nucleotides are TGTGCCAGCAGTTATCGGGCCAGGGGTAGCGGGAGTTCGGTATATGGGCAGTTCTTC. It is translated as CASSYRARGSGSSVYGQFF.

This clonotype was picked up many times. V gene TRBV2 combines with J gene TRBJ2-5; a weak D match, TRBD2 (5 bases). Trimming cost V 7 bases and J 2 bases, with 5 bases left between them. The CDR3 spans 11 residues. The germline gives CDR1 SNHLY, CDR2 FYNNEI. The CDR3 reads CASKRQETQYF. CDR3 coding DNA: TGTGCCAGCAAGCGGCAAGAGACCCAGTACTTC.

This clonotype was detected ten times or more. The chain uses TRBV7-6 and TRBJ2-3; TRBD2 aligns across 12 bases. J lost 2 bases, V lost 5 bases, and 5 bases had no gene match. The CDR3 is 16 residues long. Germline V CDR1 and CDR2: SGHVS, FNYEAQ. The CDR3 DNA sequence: TGTGCCAGCAGCGCCTGGACTAGCGGGAACACAGATACGCAGTATTTT. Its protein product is CASSAWTSGNTDTQYF.

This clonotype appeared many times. This chain's CDR3 is CSARDRRGRETQYF. In DNA, the CDR3 is TGCAGTGCTAGAGACCGACGGGGACGGGAGACCCAGTACTTC. The chain combines TRBV20-1 with TRBJ2-5, with D possibly being TRBD1 or TRBD2 (5 bases each). This CDR3 is 14 amino acids long. Germline V gives CDR1 DFQATT, CDR2 SNEGSKA (reference sequence). V was trimmed by 0 bases and J by 5 bases, leaving 13 bases between them.

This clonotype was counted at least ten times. The DNA of the CDR3 is TGTGCCAGCAGCTTAGCTGGGTCCGGGGACATTCAGTACTTC. The encoded protein is CASSLAGSGDIQYF. The V gene is TRBV7-2, the J gene TRBJ2-4; possible D gene TRBD2, 5 bases. In germline, CDR1 is SGHTA, CDR2 FQGNSA. The CDR3 spans 14 residues. The V end lost 0 bases, the J end lost 8 bases, and 11 bases lay between the germline ends.